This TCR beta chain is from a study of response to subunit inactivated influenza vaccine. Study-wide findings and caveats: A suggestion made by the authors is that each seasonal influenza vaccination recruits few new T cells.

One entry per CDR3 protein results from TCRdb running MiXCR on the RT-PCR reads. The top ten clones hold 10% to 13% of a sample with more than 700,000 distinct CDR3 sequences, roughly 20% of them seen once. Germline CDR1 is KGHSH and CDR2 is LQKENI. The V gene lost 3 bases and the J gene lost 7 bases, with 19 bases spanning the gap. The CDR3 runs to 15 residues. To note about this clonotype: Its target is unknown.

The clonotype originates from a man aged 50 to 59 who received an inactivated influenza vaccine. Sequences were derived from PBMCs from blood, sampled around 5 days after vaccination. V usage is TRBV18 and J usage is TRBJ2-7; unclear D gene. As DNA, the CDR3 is TGTGCCAGCTCACCTGGGCAGGTCTTGGTAGGTGAGCAGTACTTC. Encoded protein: CASSPGQVLVGEQYF. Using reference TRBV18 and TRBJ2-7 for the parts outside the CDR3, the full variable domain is NAGVMQNPRHLVRRRGQEARLRCSPMKGHSHVYWYRQLPEEGLKFMVYLQKENIIDESGMPKERFSAEFPKEGPSILRIQQVVRGDSAAYFCASSPGQVLVGEQYFGPGTRLTVT.